The clone carrying this T cell receptor (beta chain) was seen once. The data originate from a study of control samples from healthy donors and cancer patients. The CDR3 is 13 amino acids. Trimming removed 4 bases from V and 0 bases from J, with 8 bases in between. Looked up from germline, CDR1 is SGHDT and CDR2 is YYEEEE. The table came from immunoSEQ multiplex PCR; TCRdb's copy has only in-frame clones and leaves some out. The sample contains approximately 66,000 clones, around 89% of which appear only once. This sequence originates from a man between 60 and 70 years old with colorectal cancer. The J gene is TRBJ2-7, the V gene TRBV5-6, with no clear D. The sample consisted of PBMCs. The CDR3 DNA is TGTGCCAGCAGCCCCGTTAGCTCCTACGAGCAGTACTTC. Residues: CASSPVSSYEQYF.